The table lists the clone carrying this T cell receptor (beta chain) with a few counts. The data originate from a study of regulatory T cells in long-lasting Graves disease. Germline V lookup: CDR1 MNHNS, CDR2 SASEGT. V lost 4 bases and J lost 5, with 17 bases in between. The CDR3 consists of 16 residues. Time point noted: newly diagnosed GD, antithyroid drugs for less than 3 months. PBMC-extracted RNA yielded the TCR library. Construction of TCR beta libraries relied on iRepertoire HTBI primers and on Arm-PCR targeting CDR3 regions. TCRdb ran MiXCR on the multiplex PCR reads and lists one entry per CDR3 protein. The sample carries about 540,000 distinct CDR3 sequences, approximately 13% recorded once. These data were also reused for a study on T cells in Graves' hyperthyroidism and ophthalmopathy. That work contributes: Stable Graves' hyperthyroidism denoted no ophthalmopathy progression over 18 months. Most thyroid clonotypes expanded above 0.001 appeared in blood too.

The source is a man aged 25-40 years with Graves disease. Sequenced here: peripheral blood mononuclear cells (PBMCs), sampled at new diagnosis, from a patient treated with antithyroid drugs. V usage is TRBV6-1 and J usage is TRBJ2-2; D might be TRBD2 (7 bases). The CDR3 region is CASSGTRRDRTGELFF. The CDR3 DNA reads as TGTGCCAGCAGTGGGACTAGGAGAGACAGGACCGGGGAGCTGTTTTTT.